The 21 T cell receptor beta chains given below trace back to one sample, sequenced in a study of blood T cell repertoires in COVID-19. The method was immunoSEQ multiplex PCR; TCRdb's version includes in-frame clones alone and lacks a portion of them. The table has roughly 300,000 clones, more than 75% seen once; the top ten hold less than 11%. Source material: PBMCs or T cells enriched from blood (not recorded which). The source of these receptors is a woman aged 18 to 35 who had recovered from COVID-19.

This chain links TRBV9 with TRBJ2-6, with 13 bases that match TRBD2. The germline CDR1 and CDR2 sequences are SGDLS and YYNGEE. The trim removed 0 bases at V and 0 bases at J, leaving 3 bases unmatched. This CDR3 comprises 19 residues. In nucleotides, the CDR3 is TGTGCCAGCAGCGTAGGGGGGACTAGCGGGAACTCTGGGGCCAACGTCCTGACTTTC. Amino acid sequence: CASSVGGTSGNSGANVLTF.

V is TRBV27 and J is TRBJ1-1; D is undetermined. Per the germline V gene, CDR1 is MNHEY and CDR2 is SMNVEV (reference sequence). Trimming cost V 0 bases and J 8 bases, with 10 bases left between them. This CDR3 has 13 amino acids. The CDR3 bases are TGTGCCAGCAGTTTATCCCGCGGGTGGGAAGCTTTCTTT. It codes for CASSLSRGWEAFF.

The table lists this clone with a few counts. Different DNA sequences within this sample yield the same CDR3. CDR3 loop: CASSFTGGNYGYTF. The CDR3 DNA sequence: TGTGCCAGCAGTTTTACAGGGGGCAACTATGGCTACACCTTC. The V gene is TRBV28, the J gene TRBJ1-2; TRBD1 aligns across 9 bases. This CDR3 contains 14 residues. V lost 3 bases, J lost 2 bases, and 1 base stayed unmatched. Germline lookup yields CDR1 MDHEN and CDR2 SYDVKM.

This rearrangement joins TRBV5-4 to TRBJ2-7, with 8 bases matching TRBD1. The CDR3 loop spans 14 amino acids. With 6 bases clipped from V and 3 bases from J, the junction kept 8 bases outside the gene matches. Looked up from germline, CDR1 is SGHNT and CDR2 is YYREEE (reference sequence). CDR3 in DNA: TGTGCCAGCATCCCCGGACAGGGCGGCTACGAGCAGTACTTC. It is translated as CASIPGQGGYEQYF.

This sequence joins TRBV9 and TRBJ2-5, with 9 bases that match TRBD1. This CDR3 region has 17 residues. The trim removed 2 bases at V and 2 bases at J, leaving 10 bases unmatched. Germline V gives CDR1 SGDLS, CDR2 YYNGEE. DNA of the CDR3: TGTGCCAGCAGCGTGGGGACAGGGCTTGATGTGCAAGAGACCCAGTACTTC. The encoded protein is CASSVGTGLDVQETQYF.

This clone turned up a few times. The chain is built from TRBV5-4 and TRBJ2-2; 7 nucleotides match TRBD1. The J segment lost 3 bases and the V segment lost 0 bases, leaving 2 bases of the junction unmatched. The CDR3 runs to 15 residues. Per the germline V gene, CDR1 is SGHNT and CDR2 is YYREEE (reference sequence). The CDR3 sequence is CASSLGQGDTGELFF. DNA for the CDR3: TGTGCCAGCAGCTTGGGTCAGGGGGACACCGGGGAGCTGTTTTTT.

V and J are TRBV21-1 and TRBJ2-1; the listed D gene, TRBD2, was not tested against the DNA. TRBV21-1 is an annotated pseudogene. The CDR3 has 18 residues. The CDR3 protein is CASSKALYGLHADVEQFF. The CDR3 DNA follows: TGTGCCAGCAGCAAAGCGCTTTACGGACTACACGCCGATGTTGAGCAGTTCTTC.

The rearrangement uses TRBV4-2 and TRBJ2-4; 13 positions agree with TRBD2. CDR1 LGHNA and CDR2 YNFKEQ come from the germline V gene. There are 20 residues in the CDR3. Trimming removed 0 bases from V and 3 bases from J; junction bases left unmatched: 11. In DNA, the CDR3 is TGTGCCAGCAGCCAAGAGGGCGGAGAACTAGCGGGAGGGATCAAAAACATTCAGTACTTC. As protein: CASSQEGGELAGGIKNIQYF.

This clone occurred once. CDR3 nucleotides: TGCGCCAGCGTCCCCTTAGGCGGGGTAGAGGGCTACACCTTC. This encodes CASVPLGGVEGYTF. This chain joins TRBV5-1 and TRBJ1-2, with unresolved D. Germline CDR1 and CDR2: SGHRS and YFSETQ. The ends were cut back, 7 bases at V and 8 bases at J, with 21 bases in the middle. CDR3 length equals 14 residues.

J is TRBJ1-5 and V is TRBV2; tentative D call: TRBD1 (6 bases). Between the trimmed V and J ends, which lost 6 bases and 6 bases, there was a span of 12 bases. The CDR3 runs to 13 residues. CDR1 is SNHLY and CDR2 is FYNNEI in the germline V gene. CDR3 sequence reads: CASRRGGGQPQHF. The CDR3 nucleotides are TGTGCCAGCAGGAGGGGGGGAGGTCAGCCCCAGCATTTT.

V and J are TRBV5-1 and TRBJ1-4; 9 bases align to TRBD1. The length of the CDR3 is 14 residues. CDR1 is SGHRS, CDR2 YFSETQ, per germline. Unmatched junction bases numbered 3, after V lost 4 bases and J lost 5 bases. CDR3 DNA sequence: TGCGCCAGCAGCATCGGGACAGGGAATGAAAAACTGTTTTTT. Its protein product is CASSIGTGNEKLFF. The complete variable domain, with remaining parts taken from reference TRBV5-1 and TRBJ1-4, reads KAGVTQTPRYLIKTRGQQVTLSCSPISGHRSVSWYQQTPGQGLQFLFEYFSETQRNKGNFPGRFSGRQFSNSRSEMNVSTLELGDSALYLCASSIGTGNEKLFFGSGTQLSVL.

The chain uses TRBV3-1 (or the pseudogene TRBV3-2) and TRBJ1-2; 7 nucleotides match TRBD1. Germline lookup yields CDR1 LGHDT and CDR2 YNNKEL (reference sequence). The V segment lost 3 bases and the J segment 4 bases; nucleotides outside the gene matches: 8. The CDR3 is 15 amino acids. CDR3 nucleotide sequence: TGTGCCAGCAGCCAGGATACAGGGGCTGGCTATGGCTACACCTTC. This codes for CASSQDTGAGYGYTF.

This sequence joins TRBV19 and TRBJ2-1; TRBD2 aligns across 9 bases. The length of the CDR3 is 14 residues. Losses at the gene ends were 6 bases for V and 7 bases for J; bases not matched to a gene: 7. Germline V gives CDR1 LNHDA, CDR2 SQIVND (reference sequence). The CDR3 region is CASRPSGIRNEQFF. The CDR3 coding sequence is TGTGCCAGTAGACCTAGCGGGATACGTAATGAGCAGTTCTTC.

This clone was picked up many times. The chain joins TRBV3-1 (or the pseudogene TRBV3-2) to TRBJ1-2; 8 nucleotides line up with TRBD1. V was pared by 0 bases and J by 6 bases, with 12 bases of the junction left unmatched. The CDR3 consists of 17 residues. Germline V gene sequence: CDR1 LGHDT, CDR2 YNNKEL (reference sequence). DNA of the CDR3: TGTGCCAGCAGCCAAGATCTAACAGGGGGGCAAAGCAATGGCTACACCTTC. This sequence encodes CASSQDLTGGQSNGYTF.

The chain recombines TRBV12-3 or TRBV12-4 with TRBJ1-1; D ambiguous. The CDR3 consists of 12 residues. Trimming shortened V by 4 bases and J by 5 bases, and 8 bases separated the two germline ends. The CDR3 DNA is TGTGCCAGCAGTTACGGGTTGACTGAAGCTTTCTTT. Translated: CASSYGLTEAFF.

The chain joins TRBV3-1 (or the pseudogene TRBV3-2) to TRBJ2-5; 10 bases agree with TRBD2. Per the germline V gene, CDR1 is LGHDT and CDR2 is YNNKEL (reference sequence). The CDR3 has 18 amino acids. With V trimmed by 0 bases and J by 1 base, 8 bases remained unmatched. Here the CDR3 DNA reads TGTGCCAGCAGCCAAGAACCCCTAGGACTAGCGGTCCAAGAGACCCAGTACTTC. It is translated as CASSQEPLGLAVQETQYF.

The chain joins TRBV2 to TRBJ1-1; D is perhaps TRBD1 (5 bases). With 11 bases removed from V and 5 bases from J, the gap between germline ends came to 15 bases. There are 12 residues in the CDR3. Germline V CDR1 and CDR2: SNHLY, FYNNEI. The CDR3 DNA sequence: TGTGCCCGCCAGGGCTTAGGGACTGAAGCTTTCTTT. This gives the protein CARQGLGTEAFF.

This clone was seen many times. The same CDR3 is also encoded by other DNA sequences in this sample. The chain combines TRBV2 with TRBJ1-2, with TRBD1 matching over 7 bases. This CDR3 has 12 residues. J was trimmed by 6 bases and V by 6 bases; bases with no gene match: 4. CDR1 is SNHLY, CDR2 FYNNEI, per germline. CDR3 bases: TGTGCCAGCAGCCTACAGGGGAATGGCTACACCTTC. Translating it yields CASSLQGNGYTF.

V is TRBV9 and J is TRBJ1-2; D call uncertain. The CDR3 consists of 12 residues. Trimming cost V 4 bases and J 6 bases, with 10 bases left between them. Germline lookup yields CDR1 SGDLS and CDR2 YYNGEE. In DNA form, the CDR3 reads TGTGCCAGCAGCCCCAAAGCCGATGGCTACACCTTC. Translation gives CASSPKADGYTF.

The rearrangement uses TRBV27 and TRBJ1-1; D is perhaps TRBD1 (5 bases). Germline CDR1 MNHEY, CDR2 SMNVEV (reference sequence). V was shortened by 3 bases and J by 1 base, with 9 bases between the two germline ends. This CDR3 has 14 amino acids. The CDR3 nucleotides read TGTGCCAGCAGTTTCCAGGGATGGAACACTGAAGCTTTCTTT. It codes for CASSFQGWNTEAFF.

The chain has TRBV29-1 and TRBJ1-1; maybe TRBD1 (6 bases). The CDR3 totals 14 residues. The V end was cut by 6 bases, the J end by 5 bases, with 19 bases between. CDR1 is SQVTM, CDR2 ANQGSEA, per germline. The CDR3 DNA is TGCAGCGTCCCCTGGGCGGGGGCAGATACTGAAGCTTTCTTT. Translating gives CSVPWAGADTEAFF.